This T cell receptor beta chain was sequenced in a study of T cell responses to AZD1222 COVID-19 vaccine. Study outcomes and limitations: Regions left unmutated in variants are reportedly the target of nearly half of spike-specific TCRs. Spike as a whole was targeted by vaccine-associated CD4 TCRs, dominant at 160-218 and 743-854.

Data came from immunoSEQ multiplex PCR; TCRdb stores just in-frame clones and leaves some out. The table lists about 120,000 clones, 90% of them singletons. Of note for this clone: What it binds is not known.

The germline CDR1 and CDR2 sequences are WNHNN and SYGVQD (reference sequence). With V trimmed by 3 bases and J by 6 bases, 11 bases remained unmatched. The length of the CDR3 is 17 residues. The clonotype comes from an adult who received the MenACWY meningococcal vaccine as a control. The source was peripheral blood, collected 28 days after the second dose of the MenACWY control vaccine. V is TRBV10-1 and J is TRBJ1-6, with 7 bases that match TRBD1. CDR3 DNA sequence: TGCGCCAGCAGTGACCTCGACAGGGCCACAGGTAATTCACCCCTCCACTTT. This encodes CASSDLDRATGNSPLHF.